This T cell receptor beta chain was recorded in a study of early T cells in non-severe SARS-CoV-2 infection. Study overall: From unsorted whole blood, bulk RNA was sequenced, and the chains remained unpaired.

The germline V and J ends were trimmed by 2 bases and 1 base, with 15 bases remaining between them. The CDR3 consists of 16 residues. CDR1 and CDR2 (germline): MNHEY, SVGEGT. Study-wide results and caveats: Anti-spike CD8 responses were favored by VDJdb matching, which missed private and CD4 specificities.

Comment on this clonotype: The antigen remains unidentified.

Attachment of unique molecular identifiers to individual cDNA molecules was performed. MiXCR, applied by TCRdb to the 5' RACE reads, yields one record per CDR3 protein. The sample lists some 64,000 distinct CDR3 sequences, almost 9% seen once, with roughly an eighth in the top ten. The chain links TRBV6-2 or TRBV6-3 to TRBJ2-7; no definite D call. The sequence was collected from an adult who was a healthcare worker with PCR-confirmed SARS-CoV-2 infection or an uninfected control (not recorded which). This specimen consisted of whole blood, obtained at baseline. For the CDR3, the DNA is TGTGCCAGCAGTTACCAACGGGTCTCTCTATCCTACGAGCAGTACTTC. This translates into CASSYQRVSLSYEQYF.